The sequence of this TCR beta chain was determined in a study of blood T cell repertoires in COVID-19 (dated by TCRdb to about 2020). As for the study more broadly: Samples from collaborators originated in the United States, Italy and Spain and spanned both the acute and convalescent phases of COVID-19. The samples were drawn from the first 160 participants of the ongoing ImmuneRACE study and from 950 to 1,500 subjects provided by 6 global collaborators. The repertoires were released in a freely available public database meant as a resource for research on the immune response to SARS-CoV-2. The prospective study material was composed of cDNA or gDNA derived from T cells, B-cell-depleted T cells, or PBMCs. Where HLA class I and class II types were available, the types were taken from metadata supplied by the sample provider, not from assay-based typing. Nearly every sample came with metadata listing a de-identified subject ID, COVID-19 status, age in years and sex. Subjects who had been exposed to COVID-19, were actively infected with it, or had recovered from it provided the deeply sampled blood TCRbeta repertoires that made up the dataset.

In regard to this clone: Its antigen has not been determined. No clone much larger than this one lies a single base away; base qualities are absent.

Whole blood was collected in K2EDTA tubes by collaborating institutions according to the institutions' own protocols. For TCRbeta analysis, collaborators shipped samples as frozen whole blood, isolated PBMCs, or DNA extracted from either of those sample types. The immunoSEQ Assay, a bias-controlled multiplex PCR, was used to amplify TCRbeta CDR3 regions from genomic DNA. Processing in the source paper ran as follows. Nucleated cell counts per sample were estimated from amplification of reference gene primers within the assay. Sequence reads were collapsed and filtered to measure the absolute abundance of every unique TCRbeta CDR3 rearrangement. Productive Simpson clonality was computed per sample as the square root of Simpson's diversity index over productive rearrangements. Imported from immuneACCESS, the table was reduced by TCRdb to in-frame sequences with V and J called. These copies leave out some clones; in studies compared against another copy, an unresolved V gene accounts for under half, and the cause of the remainder is not known. That table gives V, J and clone size, and the DNA gave D and trimming. The sample yields a few hundred thousand clones; approximately 84% were counted once. The ten largest clones take up around 9.2% of the sample.

Paper-wide results and their limitations: Clinical and demographic metadata were provided uncurated, with the amount varying by source and participant.

Cut back by 5 bases and 9 bases, the V and J ends lie 11 bases apart. The germline V gene gives CDR1 as MDHEN and CDR2 as SYDVKM. The CDR3 runs 13 amino acids, cysteine and phenylalanine included. Only CDR3 DNA remains: 39 bases, in frame from the first base. The chain uses TRBV28 and TRBJ1-6; TRBD1 is possibly the D segment (6 matching bases). This TCR was sampled from a human donor in a cohort sampled during active COVID-19. Source material: peripheral blood. The CDR3 corresponds to CASSRDTGSPLHF. In nucleotide form, the sequence is TGTGCCAGCAGTCGGGACACTGGTTCACCCCTCCACTTT.